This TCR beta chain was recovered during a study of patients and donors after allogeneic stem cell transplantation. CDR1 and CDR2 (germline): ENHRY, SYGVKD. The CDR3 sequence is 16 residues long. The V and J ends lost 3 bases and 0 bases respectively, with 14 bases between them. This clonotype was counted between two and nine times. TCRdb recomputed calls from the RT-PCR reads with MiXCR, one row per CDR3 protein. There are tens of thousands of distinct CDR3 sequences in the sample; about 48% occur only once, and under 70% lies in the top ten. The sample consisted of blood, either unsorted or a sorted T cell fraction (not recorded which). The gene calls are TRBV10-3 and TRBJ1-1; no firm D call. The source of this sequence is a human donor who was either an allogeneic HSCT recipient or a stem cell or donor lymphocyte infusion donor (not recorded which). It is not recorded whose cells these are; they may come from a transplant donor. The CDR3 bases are TGTGCCATCAGTGAAGGGATCACCTTAGTGAACACTGAAGCTTTCTTT. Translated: CAISEGITLVNTEAFF.